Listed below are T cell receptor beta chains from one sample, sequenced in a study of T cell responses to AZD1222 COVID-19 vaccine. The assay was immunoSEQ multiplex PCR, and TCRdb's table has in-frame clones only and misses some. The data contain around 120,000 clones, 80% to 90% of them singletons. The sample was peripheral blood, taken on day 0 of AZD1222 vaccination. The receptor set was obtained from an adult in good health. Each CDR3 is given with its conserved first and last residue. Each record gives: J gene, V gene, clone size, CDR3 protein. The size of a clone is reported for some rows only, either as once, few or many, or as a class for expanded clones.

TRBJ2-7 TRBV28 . CASSLREGTYEQYF
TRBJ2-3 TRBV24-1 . CATSDQLSTDTQYF
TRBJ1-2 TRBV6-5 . CASSYSTGQGAGYTF
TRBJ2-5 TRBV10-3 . CAISGTGGQETQYF
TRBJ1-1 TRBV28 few CASSLGQRYTEAFF
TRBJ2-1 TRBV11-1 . CASSDGRANNEQFF
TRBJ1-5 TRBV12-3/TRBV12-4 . CASSFRGSGAQHF
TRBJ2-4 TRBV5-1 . CASSLEPSEAKNIQYF
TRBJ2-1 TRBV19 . CASRREGEMGGNEQFF
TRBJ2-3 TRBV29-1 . CSGGSRGVADTQYF
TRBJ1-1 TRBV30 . CAWSPRSRGDTEAFF
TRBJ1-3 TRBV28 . CASSSGGSGNTIYF
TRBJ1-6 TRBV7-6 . CASSPSGGRHSPLHF
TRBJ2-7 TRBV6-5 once CASSQGTSLREQYF
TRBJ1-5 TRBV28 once CASSLGQPQHF
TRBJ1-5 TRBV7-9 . CASTLTWPGNQPQHF
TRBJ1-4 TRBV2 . CASSGGGRGADEKLFF
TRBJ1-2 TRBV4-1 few CASSPPRTTNYGYTF
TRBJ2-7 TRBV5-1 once CASSPLVQGGSEQYF